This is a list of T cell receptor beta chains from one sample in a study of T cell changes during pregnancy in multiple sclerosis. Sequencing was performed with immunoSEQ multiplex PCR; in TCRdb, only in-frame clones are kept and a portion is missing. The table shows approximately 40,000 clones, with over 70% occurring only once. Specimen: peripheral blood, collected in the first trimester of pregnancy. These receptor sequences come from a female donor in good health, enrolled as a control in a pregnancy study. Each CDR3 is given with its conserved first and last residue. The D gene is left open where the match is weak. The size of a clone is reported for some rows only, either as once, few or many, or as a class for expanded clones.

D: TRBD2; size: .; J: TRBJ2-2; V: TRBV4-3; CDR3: CASSQEDGRTGELFF; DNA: TGCGCCAGCAGCCAAGAGGACGGGAGGACCGGGGAGCTGTTTTTT
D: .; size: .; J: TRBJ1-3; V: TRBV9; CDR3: CASSSPPGNTIYF; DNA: TGTGCCAGCAGCTCACCCCCGGGGAACACCATATATTTT
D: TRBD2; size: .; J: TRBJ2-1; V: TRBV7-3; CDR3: CASSLTSGGYNEQFF; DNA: TGTGCCAGCAGCTTAACTAGCGGGGGCTACAATGAGCAGTTCTTC
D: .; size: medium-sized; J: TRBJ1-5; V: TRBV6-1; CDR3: CASSEDRISNQPQHF; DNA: TGTGCCAGCAGTGAAGACAGAATAAGCAATCAGCCCCAGCATTTT
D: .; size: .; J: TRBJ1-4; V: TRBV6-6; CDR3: CASSYSREGGGEKLFF; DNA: TGTGCCAGCAGTTACTCGAGGGAGGGAGGGGGTGAAAAACTGTTTTTT
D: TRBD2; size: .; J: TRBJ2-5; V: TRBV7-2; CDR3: CASSFATSGEETQYF; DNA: TGTGCCAGCAGCTTTGCGACTAGCGGGGAAGAGACCCAGTACTTC
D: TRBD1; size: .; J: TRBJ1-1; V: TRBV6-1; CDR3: CASSDEPTGGNTEAFF; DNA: TGTGCCAGCAGTGATGAACCGACAGGGGGGAACACTGAAGCTTTCTTT
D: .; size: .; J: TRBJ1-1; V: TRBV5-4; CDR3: CASSLRGYPEAFF; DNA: TGTGCCAGCAGCTTGCGAGGGTACCCTGAAGCTTTCTTT
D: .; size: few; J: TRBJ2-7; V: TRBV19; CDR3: CASSRRDRFYEQYF; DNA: TGTGCCAGTAGTAGGCGGGACCGATTCTACGAGCAGTACTTC
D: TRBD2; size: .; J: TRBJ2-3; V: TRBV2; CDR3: CASSGGGGSTDTQYF; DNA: TGTGCCAGCAGTGGAGGCGGGGGGAGCACAGATACGCAGTATTTT
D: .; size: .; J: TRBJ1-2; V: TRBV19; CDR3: CASSEGTSLGYTF; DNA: TGTGCCAGTAGTGAAGGGACATCGTTAGGCTACACCTTC
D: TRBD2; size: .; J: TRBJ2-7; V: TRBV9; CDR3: CASSVAVAGTSGEQYF; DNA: TGTGCCAGCAGCGTAGCGGTAGCGGGGACTTCTGGGGAGCAGTACTTC
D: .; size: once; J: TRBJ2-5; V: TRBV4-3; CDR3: CASSQDRREETQYF; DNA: TGCGCCAGCAGCCAAGATCGCAGGGAAGAGACCCAGTACTTC
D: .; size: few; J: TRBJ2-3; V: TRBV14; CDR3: CASSQTLDTDTQYF; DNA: TGTGCCAGCAGCCAAACGCTAGACACAGATACGCAGTATTTT
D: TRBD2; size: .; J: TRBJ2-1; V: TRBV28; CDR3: CASSFGLAGDYNEQFF; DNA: TGTGCCAGCAGTTTCGGATTAGCGGGAGACTACAATGAGCAGTTCTTC
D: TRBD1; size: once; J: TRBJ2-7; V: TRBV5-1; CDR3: CASRNQDRGYEQYF; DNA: TGCGCCAGCAGGAACCAGGACAGGGGCTACGAGCAGTACTTC
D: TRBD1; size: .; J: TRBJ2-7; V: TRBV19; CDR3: CASSPRTGAEQYF; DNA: TGTGCCAGTAGTCCCCGGACAGGGGCCGAGCAGTACTTC
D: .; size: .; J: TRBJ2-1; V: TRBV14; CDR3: CASSQVLSNEQFF; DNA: TGTGCCAGCAGCCAAGTATTGTCCAATGAGCAGTTCTTC
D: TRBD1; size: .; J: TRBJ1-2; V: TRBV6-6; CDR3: CASSYSYPRTGDGYTF; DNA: TGTGCCAGCAGTTACTCCTACCCCCGGACAGGGGATGGCTACACCTTC
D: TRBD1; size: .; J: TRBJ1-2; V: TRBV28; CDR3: CASRGRDRGLGGYTF; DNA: TGTGCCAGCAGAGGCCGGGACAGGGGGTTGGGAGGCTACACCTTC
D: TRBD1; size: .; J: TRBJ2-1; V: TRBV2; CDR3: CASRADRGEQFF; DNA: TGTGCCAGCAGGGCAGACAGGGGCGAGCAGTTCTTC
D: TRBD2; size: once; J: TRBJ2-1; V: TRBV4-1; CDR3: CASSQDGLAARFNEQFF; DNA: TGCGCCAGCAGCCAAGATGGACTAGCGGCCCGTTTCAATGAGCAGTTCTTC
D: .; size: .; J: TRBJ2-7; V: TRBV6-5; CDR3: CASSSQTGTAYEQYF; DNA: TGTGCCAGCAGCTCTCAGACAGGGACTGCCTACGAGCAGTACTTC
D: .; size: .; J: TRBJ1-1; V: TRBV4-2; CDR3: CASRQTGVGTEAFF; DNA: TGTGCCAGCAGACAGACGGGGGTTGGGACTGAAGCTTTCTTT
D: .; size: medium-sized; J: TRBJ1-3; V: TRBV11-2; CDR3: CASSSTRVGGNTIYF; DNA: TGTGCCAGCAGCTCCACGCGGGTGGGCGGAAACACCATATATTTT
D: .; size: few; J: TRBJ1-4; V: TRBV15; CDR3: CATSRDTSGGSEKLFF; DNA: TGTGCCACCAGCAGAGATACGAGTGGGGGGTCAGAAAAACTGTTTTTT
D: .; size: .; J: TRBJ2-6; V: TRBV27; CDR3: CASSPRTDIYSGANVLTF; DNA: TGTGCCAGCAGTCCCCGCACGGACATTTACTCTGGGGCCAACGTCCTGACTTTC
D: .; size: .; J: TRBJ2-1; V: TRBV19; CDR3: CASSIDALRSYNEQFF; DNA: TGTGCCAGTAGTATAGACGCCCTACGCTCCTACAATGAGCAGTTCTTC
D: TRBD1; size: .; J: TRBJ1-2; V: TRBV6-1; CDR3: CASSEETGIMWGYTF; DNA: TGTGCCAGCAGTGAAGAGACAGGGATTATGTGGGGCTACACCTTC
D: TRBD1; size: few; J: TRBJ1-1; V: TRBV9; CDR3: CASSRLQGASEAFF; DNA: TGTGCCAGCAGCCGTCTACAGGGGGCGAGTGAAGCTTTCTTT
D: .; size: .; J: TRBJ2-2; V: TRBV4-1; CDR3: CASSQFVGGGNTGELFF; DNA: TGCGCCAGCAGCCAATTTGTAGGAGGGGGCAACACCGGGGAGCTGTTTTTT
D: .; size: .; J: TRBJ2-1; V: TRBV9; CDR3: CASSPGREQFF; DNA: TGTGCCAGCAGCCCAGGGCGGGAGCAGTTCTTC
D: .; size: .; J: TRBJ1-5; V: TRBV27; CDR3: CASSLGRRTANQPQHF; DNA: TGTGCCAGCAGTTTGGGCCGGAGGACAGCTAATCAGCCCCAGCATTTT
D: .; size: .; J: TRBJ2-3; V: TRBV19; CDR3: CASSYDRLDPADTQYF; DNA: TGTGCCAGTAGCTACGACAGGCTGGACCCTGCAGATACGCAGTATTTT
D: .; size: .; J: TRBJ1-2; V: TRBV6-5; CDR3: CASSYLDRATNYGYTF; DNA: TGTGCCAGCAGTTACCTGGACAGAGCAACTAACTATGGCTACACCTTC
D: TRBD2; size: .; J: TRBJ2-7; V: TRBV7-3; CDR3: CASSSGLAGSHEQYF; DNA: TGTGCCAGCAGCAGTGGACTAGCGGGGTCACACGAGCAGTACTTC
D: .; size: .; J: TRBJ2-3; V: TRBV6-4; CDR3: CASSDMAAASTDTQYF; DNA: TGTGCCAGCAGTGACATGGCGGCCGCTAGCACAGATACGCAGTATTTT
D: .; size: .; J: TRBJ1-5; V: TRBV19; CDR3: CASSIIAGRDRWPQHF; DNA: TGTGCCAGTAGTATAATTGCAGGGCGGGATAGATGGCCCCAGCATTTT
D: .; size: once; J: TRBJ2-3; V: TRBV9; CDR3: CASSVALGEEKTDTQYF; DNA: TGTGCCAGCAGCGTAGCGCTAGGGGAAGAGAAAACAGATACGCAGTATTTT
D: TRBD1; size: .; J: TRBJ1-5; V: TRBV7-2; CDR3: CASSLTTGTDDQPQHF; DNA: TGTGCCAGCAGCTTAACTACCGGGACAGATGATCAGCCCCAGCATTTT
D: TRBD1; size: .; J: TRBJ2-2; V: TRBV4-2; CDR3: CASSRRGQGAGELFF; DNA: TGTGCCAGCAGCCGTCGAGGACAGGGCGCCGGGGAGCTGTTTTTT
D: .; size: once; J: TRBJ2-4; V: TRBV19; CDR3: CASRALTGEANIQYF; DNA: TGTGCCAGTAGAGCTCTGACAGGAGAGGCAAACATTCAGTACTTC
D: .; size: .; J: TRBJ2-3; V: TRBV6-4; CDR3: CASSDSFPGGRTDTQYF; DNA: TGTGCCAGCAGTGACTCGTTTCCGGGGGGCCGCACAGATACGCAGTATTTT
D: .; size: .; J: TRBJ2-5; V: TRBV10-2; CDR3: CASRRDTIQETQYF; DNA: TGCGCCAGCAGGCGCGACACAATCCAAGAGACCCAGTACTTC